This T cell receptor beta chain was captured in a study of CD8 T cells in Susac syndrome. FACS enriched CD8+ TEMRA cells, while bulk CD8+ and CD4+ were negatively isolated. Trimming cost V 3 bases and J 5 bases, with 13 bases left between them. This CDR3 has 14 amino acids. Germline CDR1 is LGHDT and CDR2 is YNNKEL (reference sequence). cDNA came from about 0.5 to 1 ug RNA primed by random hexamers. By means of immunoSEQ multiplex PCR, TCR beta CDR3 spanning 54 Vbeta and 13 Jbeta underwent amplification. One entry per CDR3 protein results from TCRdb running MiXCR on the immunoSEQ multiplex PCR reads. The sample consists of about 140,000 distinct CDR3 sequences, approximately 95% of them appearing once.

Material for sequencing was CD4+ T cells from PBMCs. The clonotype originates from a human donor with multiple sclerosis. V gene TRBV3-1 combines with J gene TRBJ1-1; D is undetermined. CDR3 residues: CASSQYVGPTEAFF. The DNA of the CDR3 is TGTGCCAGCAGCCAGTACGTCGGTCCAACTGAAGCTTTCTTT.